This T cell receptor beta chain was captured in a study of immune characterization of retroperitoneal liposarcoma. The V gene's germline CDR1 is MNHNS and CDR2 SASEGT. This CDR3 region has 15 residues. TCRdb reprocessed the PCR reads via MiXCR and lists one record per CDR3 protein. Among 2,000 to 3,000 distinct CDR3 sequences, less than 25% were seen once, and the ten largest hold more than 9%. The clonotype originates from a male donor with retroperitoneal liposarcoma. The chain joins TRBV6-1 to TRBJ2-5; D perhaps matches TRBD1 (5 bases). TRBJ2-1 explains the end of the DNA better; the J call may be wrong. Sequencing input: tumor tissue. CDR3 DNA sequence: TGTGCCAGCAGTGAAGTTTCTAGGGGCCCCAATGAGCAGTTCTTC. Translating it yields CASSEVSRGPNEQFF.